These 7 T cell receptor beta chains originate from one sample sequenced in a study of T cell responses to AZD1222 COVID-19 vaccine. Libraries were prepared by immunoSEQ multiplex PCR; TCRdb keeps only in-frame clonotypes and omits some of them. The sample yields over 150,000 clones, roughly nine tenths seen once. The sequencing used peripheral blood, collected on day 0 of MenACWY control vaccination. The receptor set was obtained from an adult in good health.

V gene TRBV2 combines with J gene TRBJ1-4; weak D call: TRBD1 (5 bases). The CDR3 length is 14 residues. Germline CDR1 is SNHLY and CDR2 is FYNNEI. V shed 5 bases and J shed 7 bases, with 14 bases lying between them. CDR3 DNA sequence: TGTGCCAGCAGTAAAGGGGTATTGGGTGAAAAACTGTTTTTT. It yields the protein CASSKGVLGEKLFF.

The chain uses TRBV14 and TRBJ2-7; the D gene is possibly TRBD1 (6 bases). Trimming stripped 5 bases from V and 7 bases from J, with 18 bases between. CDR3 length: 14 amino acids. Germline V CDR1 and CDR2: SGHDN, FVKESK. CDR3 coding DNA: TGTGCCAGCAGCGCCAGCTTAACAGACAGGGAGCAGTACGTC. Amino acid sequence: CASSASLTDREQYV.

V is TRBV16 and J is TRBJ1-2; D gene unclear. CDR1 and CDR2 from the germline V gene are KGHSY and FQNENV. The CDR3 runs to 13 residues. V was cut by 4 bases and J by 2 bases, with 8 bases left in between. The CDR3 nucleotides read TGTGCCAGCAGCCTCGGACCGAACTATGGCTACACCTTC. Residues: CASSLGPNYGYTF.

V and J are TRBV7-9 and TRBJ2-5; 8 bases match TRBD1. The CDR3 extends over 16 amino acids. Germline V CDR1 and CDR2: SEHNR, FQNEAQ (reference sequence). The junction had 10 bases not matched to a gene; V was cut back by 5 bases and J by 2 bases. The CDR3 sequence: CASSPTDRVPQETQYF. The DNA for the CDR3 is TGTGCCAGCAGCCCGACGGACAGGGTCCCACAAGAGACCCAGTACTTC.

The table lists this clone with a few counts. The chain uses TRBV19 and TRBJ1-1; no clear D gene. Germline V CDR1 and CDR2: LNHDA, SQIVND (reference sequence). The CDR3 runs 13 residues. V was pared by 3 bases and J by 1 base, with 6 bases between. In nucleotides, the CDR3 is TGTGCCAGTAGTATTACACCGAACACTGAAGCTTTCTTT. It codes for CASSITPNTEAFF.

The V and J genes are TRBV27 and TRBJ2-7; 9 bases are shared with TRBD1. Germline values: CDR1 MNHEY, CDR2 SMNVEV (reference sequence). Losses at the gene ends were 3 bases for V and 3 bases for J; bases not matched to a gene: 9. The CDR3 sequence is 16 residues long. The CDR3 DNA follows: TGTGCCAGCAGTTTCTCCCCCGGGACAGGGATCTACGAGCAGTACGTC. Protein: CASSFSPGTGIYEQYV.

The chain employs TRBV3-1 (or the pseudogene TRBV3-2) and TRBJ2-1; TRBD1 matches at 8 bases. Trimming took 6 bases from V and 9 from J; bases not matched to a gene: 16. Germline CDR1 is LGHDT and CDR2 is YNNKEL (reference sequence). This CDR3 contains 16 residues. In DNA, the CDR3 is TGTGCCAGCAGGCCGGGACAGGATTACCCCCTTCGTGAGCAGTTCTTC. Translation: CASRPGQDYPLREQFF.